This T cell receptor beta chain was identified during a study of regulatory T cells in long-lasting Graves disease. Building the TCR beta libraries relied on iRepertoire HTBI primers, and CDR3 regions underwent Arm-PCR. TCRdb re-called the multiplex PCR reads through MiXCR, storing one row per CDR3 protein. Of a few hundred thousand distinct CDR3 sequences listed, 22% are singletons. This clonotype has a count of ten or more. Its antigen is unidentified. Time point meaning: persistent/refractory GD, antithyroid drugs over 5 years with positive TRAb. Isolated PBMC RNA provided the starting material for the TCR library. Study-wide results and caveats: Graves' patients with persistent disease showed TCR diversity lower than patients newly diagnosed.

The sample in question was peripheral blood mononuclear cells (PBMCs), obtained when the disease was refractory, from a patient treated with antithyroid drugs. This TCR was sampled from a female donor with Graves disease.

This chain's CDR3 is CASSSDRVGDLNQPQHF. CDR3 coding DNA: TGTGCCAGCAGTTCCGACAGGGTGGGGGATTTGAATCAGCCCCAGCATTTT. J is TRBJ1-5 and V is TRBV6-5; 7 nucleotides line up with TRBD1. Trimming took 4 bases from V and 4 from J; bases not matched to a gene: 13. The CDR3 loop spans 17 amino acids. Germline values: CDR1 MNHEY, CDR2 SVGAGI.